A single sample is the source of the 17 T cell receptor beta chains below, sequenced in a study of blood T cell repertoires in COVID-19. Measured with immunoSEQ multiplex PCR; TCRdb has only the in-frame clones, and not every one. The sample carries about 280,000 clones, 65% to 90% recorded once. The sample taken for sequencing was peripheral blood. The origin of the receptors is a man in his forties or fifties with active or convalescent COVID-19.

CDR3 residues: CASSGGTGDNTEAFF. The CDR3 region has the DNA TGTGCCAGCAGCGGTGGGACAGGGGACAACACTGAAGCTTTCTTT. V usage is TRBV5-6 and J usage is TRBJ1-1, with 10 positions matching TRBD1. V shed 4 bases, J shed 2 bases, and the junction held 5 bases outside the gene matches. The CDR3 runs to 15 residues. Germline V CDR1 and CDR2: SGHDT, YYEEEE.

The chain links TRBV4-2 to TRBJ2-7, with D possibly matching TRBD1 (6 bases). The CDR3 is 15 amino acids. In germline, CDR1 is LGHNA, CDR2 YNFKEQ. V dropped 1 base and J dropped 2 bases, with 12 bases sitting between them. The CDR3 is CASSQGFRGAYEQYF. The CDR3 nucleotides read TGTGCCAGCAGCCAAGGGTTCAGGGGAGCCTACGAGCAGTACTTC.

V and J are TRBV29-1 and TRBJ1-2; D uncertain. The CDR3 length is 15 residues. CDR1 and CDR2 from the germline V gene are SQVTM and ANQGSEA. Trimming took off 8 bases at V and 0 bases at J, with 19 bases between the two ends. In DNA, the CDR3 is TGCAGCTCATACGGGCCGGGAGAATCTAACTATGGCTACACCTTC. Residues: CSSYGPGESNYGYTF.

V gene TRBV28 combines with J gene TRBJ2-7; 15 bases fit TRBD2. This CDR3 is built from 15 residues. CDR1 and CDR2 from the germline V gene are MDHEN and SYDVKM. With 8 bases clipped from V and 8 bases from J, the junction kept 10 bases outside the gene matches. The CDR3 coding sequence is TGTGCCAGCGGCCCCGGGACTAGCGGGAGGCGGAAGCAGTACTTC. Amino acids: CASGPGTSGRRKQYF. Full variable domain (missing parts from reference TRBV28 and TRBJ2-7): DVKVTQSSRYLVKRTGEKVFLECVQDMDHENMFWYRQDPGLGLRLIYFSYDVKMKEKGDIPEGYSVSREKKERFSLILESASTNQTSMYLCASGPGTSGRRKQYFGPGTRLTVT.

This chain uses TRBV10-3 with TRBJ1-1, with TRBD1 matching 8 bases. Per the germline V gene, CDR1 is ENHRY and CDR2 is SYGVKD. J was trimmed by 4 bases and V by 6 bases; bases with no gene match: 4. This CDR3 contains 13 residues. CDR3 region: CAIRDGQGTEAFF. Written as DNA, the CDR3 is TGTGCCATCAGGGATGGACAGGGCACTGAAGCTTTCTTT.

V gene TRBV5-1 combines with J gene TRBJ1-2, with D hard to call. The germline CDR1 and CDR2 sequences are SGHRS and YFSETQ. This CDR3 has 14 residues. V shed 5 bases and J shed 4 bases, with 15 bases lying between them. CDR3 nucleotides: TGCGCCAGCAGACCCCGGGAGGGAGGCTATGGCTACACCTTC. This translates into CASRPREGGYGYTF.

As DNA, the CDR3 is TGTGCCAGCAGCTCCCCTGCGAACACCGGGGAGCTGTTTTTT. Protein: CASSSPANTGELFF. The V gene is TRBV7-9, the J gene TRBJ2-2; no clear D. Trimming shortened V by 4 bases and J by 0 bases, and 6 bases separated the two germline ends. Germline V lookup: CDR1 SEHNR, CDR2 FQNEAQ (reference sequence). The CDR3 totals 14 residues.

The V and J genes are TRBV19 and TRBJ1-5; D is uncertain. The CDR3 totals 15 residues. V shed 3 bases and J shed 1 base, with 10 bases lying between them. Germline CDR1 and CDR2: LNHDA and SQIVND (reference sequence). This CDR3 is CASSIGDVSNQPQHF. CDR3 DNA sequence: TGTGCCAGTAGTATTGGAGACGTAAGCAATCAGCCCCAGCATTTT. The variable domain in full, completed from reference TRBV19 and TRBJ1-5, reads DGGITQSPKYLFRKEGQNVTLSCEQNLNHDAMYWYRQDPGQGLRLIYYSQIVNDFQKGDIAEGYSVSREKKESFPLTVTSAQKNPTAFYLCASSIGDVSNQPQHFGDGTRLSIL.

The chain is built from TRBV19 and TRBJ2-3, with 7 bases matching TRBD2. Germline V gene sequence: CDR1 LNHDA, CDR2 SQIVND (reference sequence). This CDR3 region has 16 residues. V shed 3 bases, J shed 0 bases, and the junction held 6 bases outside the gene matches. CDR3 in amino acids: CASSIASGGSTDTQYF. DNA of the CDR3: TGTGCCAGTAGTATCGCTAGCGGAGGCAGCACAGATACGCAGTATTTT.

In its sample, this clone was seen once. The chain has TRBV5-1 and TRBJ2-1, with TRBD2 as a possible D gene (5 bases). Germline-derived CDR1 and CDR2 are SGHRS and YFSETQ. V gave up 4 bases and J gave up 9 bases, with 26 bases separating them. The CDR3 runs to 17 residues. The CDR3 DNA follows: TGCGCCAGCAGCCCCCCCCGGGTGGGAGTCAACGTAGTTGAGCAGTTCTTC. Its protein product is CASSPPRVGVNVVEQFF.

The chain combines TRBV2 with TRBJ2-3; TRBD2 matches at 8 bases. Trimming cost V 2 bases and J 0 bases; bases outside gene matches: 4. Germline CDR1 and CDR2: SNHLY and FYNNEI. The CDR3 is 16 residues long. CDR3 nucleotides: TGTGCCAGCAGTGAACTACTAGCGGTCAGCACAGATACGCAGTATTTT. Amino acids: CASSELLAVSTDTQYF.

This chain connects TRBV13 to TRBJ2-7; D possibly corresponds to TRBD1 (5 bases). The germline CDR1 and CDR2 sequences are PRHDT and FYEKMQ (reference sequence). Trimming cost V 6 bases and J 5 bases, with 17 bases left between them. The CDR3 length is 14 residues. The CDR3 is CASRGAESRNEQYF. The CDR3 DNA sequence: TGTGCCAGCAGAGGGGCAGAGAGTCGGAACGAGCAGTACTTC.

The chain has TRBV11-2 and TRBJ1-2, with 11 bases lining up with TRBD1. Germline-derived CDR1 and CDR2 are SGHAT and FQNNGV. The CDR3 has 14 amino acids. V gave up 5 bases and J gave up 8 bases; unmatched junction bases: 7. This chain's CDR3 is CASSPSGQGGGYTF. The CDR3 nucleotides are TGTGCCAGCAGCCCCTCGGGACAGGGGGGCGGCTACACCTTC.

The CDR3 DNA reads as TGTGCCAGCAGCTTAGGGTTTAGCGGGAGGTACAATGAGCAGTTCTTC. Its protein product is CASSLGFSGRYNEQFF. The J gene is TRBJ2-1, the V gene TRBV11-2, with 10 bases lining up with TRBD2. Trimming at V came to 1 base and at J to 4 bases, leaving 4 bases not matched to a gene. Germline loops: CDR1 SGHAT, CDR2 FQNNGV. The CDR3 has 16 residues.

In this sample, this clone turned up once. In DNA form, the CDR3 reads TGTGCCATCAGTGAACCCGCGGGTTCACCCCTCCACTTT. It yields the protein CAISEPAGSPLHF. This chain connects TRBV10-3 to TRBJ1-6; D ambiguous. The CDR3 runs 13 residues. V lost 3 bases and J 9 bases, leaving 9 bases between the germline ends. In germline, CDR1 is ENHRY, CDR2 SYGVKD.

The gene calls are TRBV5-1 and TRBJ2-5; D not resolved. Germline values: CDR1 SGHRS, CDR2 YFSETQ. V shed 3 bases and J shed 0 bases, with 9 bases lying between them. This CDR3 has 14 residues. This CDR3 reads CASSSVPDQETQYF. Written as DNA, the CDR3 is TGCGCCAGCAGCTCCGTGCCAGACCAAGAGACCCAGTACTTC.

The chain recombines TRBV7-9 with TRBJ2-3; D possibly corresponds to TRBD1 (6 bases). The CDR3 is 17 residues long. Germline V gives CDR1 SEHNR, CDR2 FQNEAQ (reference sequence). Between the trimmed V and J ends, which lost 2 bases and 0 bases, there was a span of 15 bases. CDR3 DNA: TGTGCCAGCAGCTTATTGCCGGGACAAACTAGCACAGATACGCAGTATTTT. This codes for CASSLLPGQTSTDTQYF.